Listed below are T cell receptor beta chains from one sample, sequenced in a study of T cells in Graves' hyperthyroidism and ophthalmopathy. In TCRdb, the multiplex PCR reads were re-called with MiXCR into one record per CDR3 protein. The profile shows hundreds of thousands of distinct CDR3 sequences, roughly 37% of them singletons. The sequenced sample consisted of blood. These receptors were obtained from a man between 18 and 29 years old with Graves' hyperthyroidism. CDR3s include the opening cysteine and the closing phenylalanine or tryptophan. A D gene is named only where the DNA matches it firmly. Only part of the rows carry a size: once, few, many, or a class if the clone is expanded.

>TRBV7-9|few|TRBJ2-7|TRBD2
CASSFLAGGEQYF
TGTGCCAGCAGCTTTCTAGCGGGAGGGGAGCAGTACTTC
>TRBV7-9|few|TRBJ1-4|NA
CASSLGAPTSLVFF
TGTGCCAGCAGCTTAGGGGCCCCGACCTCCCTAGTGTTTTTT
>TRBV25-1|many|TRBJ1-2|NA
CASSAPPSAGFYGYTF
TGTGCCAGCAGCGCCCCCCCATCTGCAGGGTTCTATGGCTACACCTTC
>TRBV5-1|few|TRBJ2-2|NA
CASASSRSGELFF
TGCGCCAGCGCCAGTAGCCGCTCCGGGGAGCTGTTTTTT
>TRBV12-3/TRBV12-4|few|TRBJ1-1|TRBD1
CASSPQGGRNTEAFF
TGTGCCAGCAGTCCTCAAGGGGGCAGGAACACTGAAGCTTTCTTT
>TRBV29-1|NA|TRBJ2-5|NA
CSVVVGDTETQYF
TGCAGCGTTGTAGTGGGGGACACTGAGACCCAGTACTTC
>TRBV20-1|NA|TRBJ2-5|NA
CSPGRGFGETQYF
TGCAGCCCGGGGCGAGGGTTTGGGGAGACCCAGTACTTC
>TRBV5-4|NA|TRBJ2-5|NA
CAWQGEQETQYF
TGTGCCTGGCAGGGAGAACAAGAGACCCAGTACTTC
>TRBV5-4|NA|TRBJ2-2|TRBD1
CASSVPGQANTGELFF
TGTGCCAGCAGCGTTCCGGGACAGGCGAACACCGGGGAGCTGTTTTTT
>TRBV2|NA|TRBJ2-6|NA
CASSETGSRANVLTF
TGTGCCAGCAGTGAAACAGGGTCTAGGGCCAACGTCCTGACTTTC
>TRBV9|few|TRBJ2-7|TRBD2
CASSFGLALAYEQYF
TGTGCCAGCAGCTTCGGACTAGCCTTAGCCTACGAGCAGTACTTC
>TRBV29-1|once|TRBJ1-3|NA
CSTKAYSGNTIYF
TGCAGCACCAAGGCGTACTCTGGAAACACCATATATTTT
>TRBV12-3/TRBV12-4|NA|TRBJ1-1|NA
CASIHGGATEAFF
TGTGCCAGCATCCACGGGGGGGCCACTGAAGCTTTCTTT
>TRBV5-5|many|TRBJ1-5|NA
CASSLAASNQPQHF
TGTGCCAGCAGCTTGGCAGCTAGCAATCAGCCCCAGCATTTT
>TRBV20-1|few|TRBJ1-1|NA
CSARIGNSNTEAFF
TGCAGTGCTAGAATAGGGAATTCGAACACTGAAGCTTTCTTT
>TRBV14|few|TRBJ2-5|NA
CASSQDVGLETQYF
TGTGCCAGCAGCCAAGATGTGGGCTTGGAGACCCAGTACTTC
>TRBV9|many|TRBJ1-6|NA
CASSPPDGTNSPLHF
TGTGCCAGCAGCCCCCCGGACGGCACGAATTCACCCCTCCACTTT
>TRBV9|NA|TRBJ2-5|NA
CASSLGMIQETQYF
TGTGCCAGCAGCCTCGGTATGATCCAAGAGACCCAGTACTTC
>TRBV6-2/TRBV6-3|NA|TRBJ1-5|NA
CASSTWGFQPQHF
TGTGCCAGCAGCACTTGGGGATTTCAGCCCCAGCATTTT
>TRBV2|many|TRBJ2-2|NA
CASSESSGELFF
TGTGCCAGCAGTGAATCCTCCGGGGAGCTGTTTTTT
>TRBV7-2|many|TRBJ1-1|NA
CASSFRRNTEAFF
TGTGCCAGCAGCTTTAGACGGAACACTGAAGCTTTCTTT
>TRBV25-1|NA|TRBJ1-1|NA
CASVPGTEAFF
TGTGCTAGCGTCCCCGGCACTGAAGCTTTCTTT
>TRBV5-1|few|TRBJ1-6|NA
CASSLDPGSNSPLHF
TGCGCCAGCAGCTTGGATCCGGGAAGCAATTCACCCCTCCACTTT
>TRBV7-3|few|TRBJ2-7|NA
CASSLVSNQGISYEQYF
TGTGCCAGCAGCTTAGTATCGAACCAGGGTATCTCCTACGAGCAGTACTTC
>TRBV14|NA|TRBJ1-3|NA
CASSQVPGGAGNTIYF
TGTGCCAGCAGCCAAGTACCCGGGGGCGCTGGAAACACCATATATTTT
>TRBV19|many|TRBJ1-2|NA
CASSPSGANYGYTF
TGTGCCAGTAGTCCCAGCGGGGCTAACTATGGCTACACCTTC
>TRBV12-3/TRBV12-4|few|TRBJ2-2|NA
CASSWGLFF
TGTGCCAGCAGTTGGGGGCTGTTTTTT
>TRBV5-1|few|TRBJ2-7|NA
CASSLQGGKTYEQYF
TGCGCCAGCAGCTTGCAAGGGGGAAAAACCTACGAGCAGTACTTC
>TRBV14|few|TRBJ2-7|TRBD2
CASSRRGEYEQYF
TGTGCCAGCAGCCGGCGGGGGGAGTACGAGCAGTACTTC
>TRBV2|many|TRBJ1-1|NA
CASRRDYTEAFF
TGTGCCAGCAGACGGGATTACACTGAAGCTTTCTTT
>TRBV12-3/TRBV12-4|few|TRBJ1-1|TRBD1
CASSFLGQGYTEAFF
TGTGCCAGCAGTTTCCTGGGACAGGGTTACACTGAAGCTTTCTTT
>TRBV20-1|NA|TRBJ2-2|TRBD2
CSARARASGGGELFF
TGCAGTGCTAGGGCTCGGGCTAGCGGGGGCGGGGAGCTGTTTTTT
>TRBV7-8|NA|TRBJ1-4|TRBD1
CASRGQGLTNEKLFF
TGTGCCAGCAGAGGACAGGGCTTGACTAATGAAAAACTGTTTTTT
>TRBV7-6|many|TRBJ2-7|TRBD1
CASSLAGTASEQYF
TGTGCCAGCAGCTTAGCAGGGACAGCCTCCGAGCAGTACTTC
>TRBV2|few|TRBJ2-5|NA
CASSVGGRTQYF
TGTGCCAGCAGTGTCGGGGGAAGGACCCAGTACTTC
>TRBV15|many|TRBJ2-5|NA
CATSRGVLETQYF
TGTGCCACCAGCAGGGGGGTGCTGGAGACCCAGTACTTC
>TRBV7-9|many|TRBJ2-7|TRBD2
CASSGSGTTPEQYF
TGTGCCAGCAGCGGGTCCGGGACTACTCCCGAGCAGTACTTC
>TRBV5-6|many|TRBJ2-5|NA
CASSHTVGTQYF
TGTGCCAGCAGCCATACCGTGGGGACCCAGTACTTC
>TRBV9|many|TRBJ1-5|NA
CASSATYSNQPQHF
TGTGCCAGCAGCGCCACGTATAGCAATCAGCCCCAGCATTTT
>TRBV19|once|TRBJ1-5|NA
CASSGREEQPQHF
TGTGCCAGTAGTGGGCGGGAGGAGCAGCCCCAGCATTTT
>TRBV12-3/TRBV12-4|NA|TRBJ2-5|TRBD2
CASSFTTSGSKETQYF
TGTGCCAGCAGTTTCACGACTAGCGGGAGTAAGGAGACCCAGTACTTC
>TRBV7-9|NA|TRBJ1-4|NA
CASSQERVEKLFF
TGCGCCAGCAGCCAAGAAAGGGTTGAAAAACTGTTTTTT
>TRBV7-8|NA|TRBJ1-1|NA
CASSLGWGLGGGTEAFF
TGTGCCAGCAGCTTAGGTTGGGGGTTGGGTGGGGGCACTGAAGCTTTCTTT
>TRBV7-2|NA|TRBJ2-7|TRBD2
CASGAWTSGPQEQYF
TGTGCCAGTGGGGCTTGGACTAGCGGTCCCCAAGAGCAGTACTTC
>TRBV7-2|NA|TRBJ2-6|TRBD1
CASSLAHRGPGANVLTF
TGTGCCAGCAGCTTAGCCCACAGGGGGCCTGGGGCCAACGTCCTGACTTTC
>TRBV2|NA|TRBJ2-5|TRBD1
CASRYRGQETQYF
TGTGCCAGCAGGTACAGGGGTCAAGAGACCCAGTACTTC
>TRBV7-9|NA|TRBJ1-1|NA
CASSLGLGHEAFF
TGTGCCAGCAGCTTGGGGTTGGGGCACGAGGCTTTCTTT
>TRBV20-1|many|TRBJ1-1|NA
CSARWNTEAFF
TGCAGTGCTAGGTGGAACACTGAAGCTTTCTTT
>TRBV9|NA|TRBJ2-5|TRBD1
CASSRRTGQFEETQYF
TGTGCCAGCAGTCGTCGGACAGGGCAGTTCGAAGAGACCCAGTACTTC
>TRBV9|many|TRBJ2-5|NA
CASSANFQETQYF
TGTGCCAGCAGCGCCAACTTCCAAGAGACCCAGTACTTC
>TRBV6-5|NA|TRBJ1-1|NA
CAISYSPIMNTEAFF
TGTGCCATCAGTTACTCGCCCATCATGAACACTGAAGCTTTCTTT